The 9 T cell receptor beta chains presented below share a single source sample, sequenced in a study of T cell repertoires and HLA-DP antigens. Clones were read by immunoSEQ multiplex PCR, and TCRdb kept only the in-frame ones, dropping some. The sample lists some 120,000 clones; over 90% were seen once. Antigen specificity for these receptors is unknown. The sequenced sample was CD4+ T cells from PBMCs. The receptors derive from a woman between 18 and 29 years old in good health and CMV-seronegative.

The genes are TRBV5-1 and TRBJ2-3, with 9 bases matching TRBD2. This CDR3 contains 14 residues. Unmatched junction bases numbered 4, after V lost 4 bases and J lost 4 bases. The V gene's germline CDR1 is SGHRS and CDR2 YFSETQ. In DNA form, the CDR3 reads TGCGCCAGCAGCCTGAGCGGGGGGTCAGATACGCAGTATTTT. Amino acids: CASSLSGGSDTQYF.

The chain carries TRBV2 and TRBJ2-7; 7 positions agree with TRBD2. CDR1 is SNHLY, CDR2 FYNNEI, per germline. J gave up 0 bases and V 0 bases, and 8 bases lay outside the gene matches. The CDR3 totals 17 residues. The CDR3 loop is CASSEAGGKGSSYEQYF. CDR3 DNA: TGTGCCAGCAGTGAAGCCGGGGGGAAGGGGAGCTCCTACGAGCAGTACTTC.

This chain connects TRBV7-2 to TRBJ2-3; TRBD2 is a possible D gene (6 bases). V was shortened by 5 bases and J by 5 bases, with 20 bases between the two germline ends. Germline CDR1 and CDR2: SGHTA and FQGNSA. This CDR3 has 16 amino acids. CDR3: CASSPQRRGNRDTQYF. The CDR3 nucleotides read TGTGCCAGCAGCCCCCAGCGGAGGGGAAACAGAGATACGCAGTATTTT.

This chain links TRBV30 with TRBJ2-1; TRBD2 agrees at 7 bases. The germline gives CDR1 GTSNPN, CDR2 SVGIG (reference sequence). The CDR3 covers 15 residues. V was clipped by 4 bases and J by 2 bases; unmatched bases: 8. The DNA of the CDR3 is TGTGCCTGGAAGAAGACCGGGACTACCTACAATGAGCAGTTCTTC. This translates into CAWKKTGTTYNEQFF.

The chain employs TRBV11-3 and TRBJ2-3; no clear D. V dropped 4 bases and J dropped 2 bases, with 7 bases sitting between them. CDR1 and CDR2 (germline): SGHNT, YENEEA. The length of the CDR3 is 13 residues. CDR3: CASSSQDTDTQYF. For the CDR3, the DNA is TGTGCCAGCAGCTCTCAGGACACAGATACGCAGTATTTT.

This chain joins TRBV5-1 and TRBJ2-7, with D maybe TRBD1 (5 bases). V was pared by 3 bases and J by 2 bases, with 12 bases between. Germline V gene data show CDR1 as SGHRS and CDR2 as YFSETQ. CDR3 length: 14 residues. In DNA, the CDR3 is TGCGCCAGCAGCTATTCGACAGTTACCTACGAGCAGTACTTC. Its protein product is CASSYSTVTYEQYF. Complete variable domain (other parts from reference TRBV5-1 and TRBJ2-7): KAGVTQTPRYLIKTRGQQVTLSCSPISGHRSVSWYQQTPGQGLQFLFEYFSETQRNKGNFPGRFSGRQFSNSRSEMNVSTLELGDSALYLCASSYSTVTYEQYFGPGTRLTVT.

This chain connects TRBV27 to TRBJ2-1; the D is unclear. From germline, CDR1 is MNHEY and CDR2 SMNVEV (reference sequence). This CDR3 is 11 amino acids long. The ends were cut back, 8 bases at V and 2 bases at J, with 4 bases in the middle. The CDR3 coding sequence is TGTGCCAGCCGAACCTACAATGAGCAGTTCTTC. It yields the protein CASRTYNEQFF.

This sequence joins TRBV28 and TRBJ1-1; perhaps TRBD1 as D (5 bases). This CDR3 contains 15 residues. Trimming removed 2 bases at V and 3 bases at J, with 13 bases between. Germline V gene sequence: CDR1 MDHEN, CDR2 SYDVKM. CDR3 DNA: TGTGCCAGCAGTTTACTCGGCAGGGCTCACACTGAAGCTTTCTTT. This translates into CASSLLGRAHTEAFF.

The rearrangement links TRBV6-1 to TRBJ1-6, with 7 positions matching TRBD1. The CDR3 spans 15 residues. The germline V gene encodes CDR1 MNHNS and CDR2 SASEGT. With 6 bases clipped from V and 6 bases from J, the junction kept 8 bases outside the gene matches. CDR3 amino acids: CASSPRDSFNSPLHF. In DNA, the CDR3 is TGTGCCAGCAGCCCCCGGGACAGTTTTAATTCACCCCTCCACTTT.